Listed here are 26 T cell receptor beta chains from one sample, sequenced in a study of CD8 T cells in ankylosing spondylitis. These receptors' targets are unknown. TCRdb called the 5' RACE reads again in MiXCR, with one record for every CDR3 protein. The table lists approximately 440,000 distinct CDR3 sequences, more than 15% of them singletons. Study outcomes and limitations: Among TCR beta sequences, a motif of under ten highly homologous variants appeared characteristic of ankylosing spondylitis blood.

The sequenced sample consisted of blood, either unsorted or a sorted T cell fraction (not recorded which). These receptors originate from a male donor with ankylosing spondylitis.

The rearrangement joins TRBV12-3 or TRBV12-4 to TRBJ2-6; unclear D gene. V lost 6 bases to trimming and J lost 5 bases, with 8 bases between them. CDR3 length equals 13 residues. The CDR3 region has the DNA TGTGCCAGCAGCCCCGACTGGGCCAACGTCCTGACTTTC. Its protein is CASSPDWANVLTF.

The J gene is TRBJ1-4, the V gene TRBV5-1; tentatively, D is TRBD1 (5 bases). V was pared by 4 bases and J by 7 bases, with 14 bases between. The CDR3 consists of 14 residues. Germline V gene sequence: CDR1 SGHRS, CDR2 YFSETQ. CDR3 sequence reads: CASSPGDGAEKLFF. CDR3 DNA sequence: TGCGCCAGCAGCCCGGGGGACGGGGCTGAAAAACTGTTTTTT.

This chain uses TRBV19 with TRBJ1-5; D is uncertain. CDR3 length equals 14 residues. Trimming removed 5 bases from V and 7 bases from J, with 15 bases in between. Germline-derived CDR1 and CDR2 are LNHDA and SQIVND (reference sequence). CDR3 residues: CASSPRVGLQPQHF. The CDR3 nucleotides are TGTGCCAGTAGTCCGCGTGTAGGTTTACAGCCCCAGCATTTT.

In this sample, this clonotype turned up a few times. The J gene is TRBJ1-1, the V gene TRBV15; D is unresolved. Germline V lookup: CDR1 LNHNV, CDR2 YYDKDF (reference sequence). Trimming took off 0 bases at V and 7 bases at J, with 9 bases between the two ends. The CDR3 runs to 13 residues. The CDR3 sequence: CATSRDRGSEAFF. In DNA, the CDR3 is TGTGCCACCAGCAGAGATCGCGGTAGTGAAGCTTTCTTT.

In this sample, this clonotype turned up a few times. The chain couples TRBV5-6 to TRBJ1-3; no clear D. The CDR3 has 15 amino acids. The germline V gene encodes CDR1 SGHDT and CDR2 YYEEEE. Trimming removed 3 bases at V and 0 bases at J, with 10 bases between. CDR3 DNA: TGTGCCAGCAGCTCCCGACTGCGCTCTGGAAACACCATATATTTT. This translates into CASSSRLRSGNTIYF.

The rearrangement links TRBV28 to TRBJ2-1, with TRBD2 identical over 7 bases. The V segment lost 3 bases and the J segment 0 bases; nucleotides outside the gene matches: 8. CDR1 is MDHEN, CDR2 SYDVKM, per germline. The CDR3 is 17 residues long. The CDR3 coding sequence is TGTGCCAGCAGTTTTAGCGGGCGACTGGGCTCCTACAATGAGCAGTTCTTC. Translation: CASSFSGRLGSYNEQFF.

In this sample, this clonotype turned up a few times. The CDR3 reads CSARGGGRGNEQFF. The CDR3 nucleotides read TGCAGTGCTAGAGGAGGCGGGAGGGGGAATGAGCAGTTCTTC. The chain recombines TRBV20-1 with TRBJ2-1; TRBD2 aligns across 9 bases. The CDR3 extends over 14 amino acids. Germline CDR1 reads DFQATT; CDR2 reads SNEGSKA (reference sequence). V was pared by 1 base and J by 7 bases, with 5 bases of the junction left unmatched.

This clonotype was recorded at least ten times. The chain joins TRBV5-1 to TRBJ2-7; D perhaps matches TRBD2 (7 bases). The length of the CDR3 is 13 residues. V lost 2 bases, J lost 5 bases, and 11 bases lay in between. CDR1 and CDR2 from the germline V gene are SGHRS and YFSETQ. The CDR3 nucleotides are TGCGCCAGCAGCTTCGGGGGGCGCGACGAGCAGTACTTC. Translating gives CASSFGGRDEQYF. Using reference TRBV5-1 and TRBJ2-7 for the parts outside the CDR3, the full variable domain is KAGVTQTPRYLIKTRGQQVTLSCSPISGHRSVSWYQQTPGQGLQFLFEYFSETQRNKGNFPGRFSGRQFSNSRSEMNVSTLELGDSALYLCASSFGGRDEQYFGPGTRLTVT.

This clonotype was counted between two and nine times. This chain uses TRBV6-2 or TRBV6-3 with TRBJ1-5; weak D call: TRBD1 (6 bases). Germline CDR1 MNHEY, CDR2 SVGEGT. V was pared by 6 bases and J by 7 bases, with 16 bases between. The CDR3 is 14 residues long. The CDR3 reads CASSPNRAGQPQHF. The DNA of the CDR3 is TGTGCCAGCAGCCCGAACAGGGCCGGACAGCCCCAGCATTTT.

The chain combines TRBV5-1 with TRBJ2-3, with 8 bases identical to TRBD1. V gave up 5 bases and J gave up 8 bases; unmatched junction bases: 16. This CDR3 contains 16 residues. From germline, CDR1 is SGHRS and CDR2 YFSETQ. The DNA of the CDR3 is TGCGCCAGCAGATCGGATTCTCCGACAGGGGAAGGTACGCAGTATTTT. Its translation: CASRSDSPTGEGTQYF.

The gene calls are TRBV3-1 and TRBJ2-2, with D possibly matching TRBD1 (6 bases). The germline gives CDR1 LGHDT, CDR2 YNNKEL (reference sequence). The CDR3 is 12 residues long. The V and J ends lost 4 bases and 9 bases respectively, with 9 bases between them. The CDR3 coding sequence is TGTGCCAGCAGCCCACAGGGTCGGGAGCTGTTTTTT. The encoded protein is CASSPQGRELFF. The variable domain in full, with the rest retrieved from reference TRBV3-1 and TRBJ2-2, is DTAVSQTPKYLVTQMGNDKSIKCEQNLGHDTMYWYKQDSKKFLKIMFSYNNKELIINETVPNRFSPKSPDKAHLNLHINSLELGDSAVYFCASSPQGRELFFGEGSRLTVL.

The V gene is TRBV20-1, the J gene TRBJ2-2; no clear D. CDR1 is DFQATT, CDR2 SNEGSKA, per germline (reference sequence). There are 16 residues in the CDR3. V was trimmed by 6 bases and J by 1 base, leaving 18 bases between them. DNA of the CDR3: TGCAGTGCACCCCTATTACGCGAGCGGAACACCGGGGAGCTGTTTTTT. Residues: CSAPLLRERNTGELFF.

CDR3 bases: TGCAGTGCTAGGTACAGCCATAGCAATCAGCCCCAGCATTTT. This codes for CSARYSHSNQPQHF. This chain uses TRBV20-1 with TRBJ1-5; unclear D gene. The CDR3 totals 14 residues. Trimming stripped 3 bases from V and 0 bases from J, with 9 bases between. The germline CDR1 and CDR2 sequences are DFQATT and SNEGSKA (reference sequence).

This chain links TRBV10-3 with TRBJ2-4; the match to TRBD2 covers 7 bases. The germline V gene has CDR1 ENHRY and CDR2 SYGVKD. After removal of 0 bases from V and 8 bases from J, the junction contained 4 bases not matched to a gene. This CDR3 spans 14 amino acids. CDR3: CAISESYGGYIQYF. The CDR3 DNA reads TGTGCCATCAGTGAGTCGTACGGGGGGTACATTCAGTACTTC.

The rearrangement links TRBV5-1 to TRBJ1-2; D not certain. Trimming shortened V by 0 bases and J by 6 bases, and 9 bases separated the two germline ends. Germline loops: CDR1 SGHRS, CDR2 YFSETQ. The CDR3 length is 13 residues. CDR3 protein: CASSLEAGDGYTF. CDR3 DNA sequence: TGCGCCAGCAGCTTGGAGGCCGGAGATGGCTACACCTTC. Looking up the rest from reference TRBV5-1 and TRBJ1-2 gives the full variable domain: KAGVTQTPRYLIKTRGQQVTLSCSPISGHRSVSWYQQTPGQGLQFLFEYFSETQRNKGNFPGRFSGRQFSNSRSEMNVSTLELGDSALYLCASSLEAGDGYTFGSGTRLTVV.

This clonotype was observed a handful of times. The V gene is TRBV12-3 or TRBV12-4, the J gene TRBJ1-6; the D gene is possibly TRBD1 (6 bases). This CDR3 comprises 15 residues. Trimming stripped 7 bases from V and 7 bases from J, with 17 bases between. The CDR3 DNA sequence: TGTGCCAGCACCATTTGGGGACACCAAAATTCACCCCTCCACTTT. This gives the protein CASTIWGHQNSPLHF.

The chain carries TRBV2 and TRBJ2-7, with no clear D. The CDR3 extends over 16 amino acids. Trimming shortened V by 3 bases and J by 5 bases, and 20 bases separated the two germline ends. CDR1 is SNHLY, CDR2 FYNNEI, per germline. CDR3 residues: CASSEGKSKGQNEQYF. Written as DNA, the CDR3 is TGTGCCAGCAGTGAGGGTAAAAGCAAAGGCCAGAACGAGCAGTACTTC.

This clonotype was observed a few times. The chain combines TRBV12-3 or TRBV12-4 with TRBJ2-3; 10 bases map to TRBD1. There are 14 residues in the CDR3. V shed 4 bases, J shed 6 bases, and the junction held 4 bases outside the gene matches. CDR3 amino acids: CASSWDRGRDTQYF. In nucleotides, the CDR3 is TGTGCCAGCAGTTGGGACAGGGGTAGGGATACGCAGTATTTT.

This clonotype turned up a few times. V is TRBV5-1 and J is TRBJ1-1, with D uncertain. In germline, CDR1 is SGHRS, CDR2 YFSETQ. V lost 4 bases and J 4 bases, leaving 17 bases between the germline ends. The CDR3 runs to 15 residues. CDR3 region: CASSPPSGLGTEAFF. In DNA, the CDR3 is TGCGCCAGCAGCCCCCCCAGTGGGCTGGGCACTGAAGCTTTCTTT.

The chain employs TRBV27 and TRBJ1-6, with D possibly TRBD1 on 6 matching bases. Germline CDR1 MNHEY, CDR2 SMNVEV (reference sequence). Trimming removed 3 bases from V and 0 bases from J, with 9 bases in between. The CDR3 contains 16 residues. CDR3 in amino acids: CASSFKGGSYNSPLHF. CDR3 DNA sequence: TGTGCCAGCAGTTTCAAGGGGGGCTCCTATAATTCACCCCTCCACTTT.

This chain links TRBV7-2 with TRBJ2-2; maybe TRBD1 (6 bases). The V end was cut by 3 bases, the J end by 5 bases, with 13 bases between. Germline CDR1 and CDR2: SGHTA and FQGNSA. The CDR3 is 15 residues long. The CDR3 is CASSLRPTGTGELFF. CDR3 coding DNA: TGTGCCAGCAGCTTGCGCCCAACAGGGACCGGGGAGCTGTTTTTT.

This clonotype came up a few times. This chain links TRBV7-9 with TRBJ2-7; 13 bases are a match to TRBD2. This CDR3 comprises 15 residues. With 8 bases clipped from V and 2 bases from J, the junction kept 6 bases outside the gene matches. The germline V gene encodes CDR1 SEHNR and CDR2 FQNEAQ (reference sequence). This CDR3 is CASGTSGTTTYEQYF. For the CDR3, the DNA is TGTGCCAGCGGGACTAGCGGGACAACTACCTACGAGCAGTACTTC. The variable domain in full, completed from reference TRBV7-9 and TRBJ2-7, reads DTGVSQNPRHKITKRGQNVTFRCDPISEHNRLYWYRQTLGQGPEFLTYFQNEAQLEKSRLLSDRFSAERPKGSFSTLEIQRTEQGDSAMYLCASGTSGTTTYEQYFGPGTRLTVT.

This clonotype was seen ten or more times. The gene calls are TRBV6-1 and TRBJ1-5, with 7 bases fitting TRBD1. CDR1 is MNHNS, CDR2 SASEGT, per germline. V was clipped by 10 bases and J by 3 bases; unmatched bases: 9. The CDR3 loop spans 14 amino acids. DNA for the CDR3: TGTGCCAACAGACAGGGCGGAATCAATCAGCCCCAGCATTTT. As protein: CANRQGGINQPQHF.

The table lists this clonotype with many counts. CDR3 nucleotides: TGTGCCAGCAGCCCCGGGACTAGCGGGAGCAGACTTCACATCCATACGCAGTATTTT. This translates into CASSPGTSGSRLHIHTQYF. V gene TRBV11-2 combines with J gene TRBJ2-3; 14 bases map to TRBD2. CDR3 length equals 19 residues. Trimming removed 5 bases from V and 7 bases from J; junction bases left unmatched: 17. Germline CDR1 reads SGHAT; CDR2 reads FQNNGV.

This chain uses TRBV20-1 with TRBJ2-5; TRBD2 might be the D (5 bases). Germline values: CDR1 DFQATT, CDR2 SNEGSKA (reference sequence). The length of the CDR3 is 15 residues. V lost 5 bases and J lost 2, with 18 bases in between. CDR3 sequence (DNA): TGCAGTGCTGGAACCTTACACGGGATACAAGAGACCCAGTACTTC. Its protein product is CSAGTLHGIQETQYF.

This clonotype was found many times. This chain uses TRBV5-1 with TRBJ1-6; TRBD1 agrees at 8 bases. Germline V gene sequence: CDR1 SGHRS, CDR2 YFSETQ. The junction had 6 bases not matched to a gene; V was cut back by 3 bases and J by 10 bases. CDR3 size: 14 residues. The CDR3 bases are TGCGCCAGCAGCTCCGGACAGGGCGACTCACCCCTCCACTTT. This encodes CASSSGQGDSPLHF.